This T cell receptor beta chain was captured by sequencing in a study of shared clonotypes between healthy human individuals. Findings and caveats of the study: The low donor count limited represented genetic and exposure-history diversity.

Trimming took 3 bases from V and 4 from J, leaving 16 bases between them. There are 15 residues in the CDR3. The germline V gene has CDR1 SGDLS and CDR2 YYNGEE. Note on this clone: As yet, its antigen is unknown.

The DNA input per sorted-subset replicate PCR was roughly 180 ng, corresponding to some 27,000 T cell genomes. TCRdb keeps only in-frame clones here, not all; method: immunoSEQ multiplex PCR. This table holds about a million clones, 65% to 75% found once. The specimen was memory CD4+ T cells sorted from blood. The subset: CD45RA-negative fraction. The chain carries TRBV9 and TRBJ2-5; D is undetermined. The TCR originated in a man between 18 and 29 years old in good health. The CDR3 sequence: CASSALAEQSETQYF. For the CDR3, the DNA is TGTGCCAGCAGCGCCCTGGCGGAGCAGTCAGAGACCCAGTACTTC.